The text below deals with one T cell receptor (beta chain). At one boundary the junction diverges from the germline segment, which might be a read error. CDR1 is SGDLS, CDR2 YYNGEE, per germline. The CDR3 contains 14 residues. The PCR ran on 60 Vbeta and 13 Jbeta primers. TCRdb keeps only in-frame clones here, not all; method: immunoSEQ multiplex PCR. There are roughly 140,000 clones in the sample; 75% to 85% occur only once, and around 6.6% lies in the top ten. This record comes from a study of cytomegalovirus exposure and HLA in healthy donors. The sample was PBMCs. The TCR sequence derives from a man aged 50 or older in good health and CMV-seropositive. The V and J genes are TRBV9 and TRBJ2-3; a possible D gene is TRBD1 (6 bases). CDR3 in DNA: TGTGCCAGCAGCGTCCAGGGGATGGGAGATGCGCAGTATTTT. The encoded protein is CASSVQGMGDAQYF.